The source of this T cell receptor beta chain is a study of blood T cell repertoires in COVID-19. Across the whole study: Both acute and convalescent COVID-19 samples were obtained from the United States, Italy and Spain.

Sequencing was performed with immunoSEQ multiplex PCR; in TCRdb, only in-frame clones are kept and a portion is missing. The sample has approximately 200,000 clones, approximately 85% seen once; the top ten hold over 2.5%. V lost 3 bases, J lost 0 bases, and 12 bases stayed unmatched. The CDR3 consists of 18 residues. Germline loops: CDR1 MNHEY, CDR2 SMNVEV (reference sequence). This receptor was obtained from a man in his 60s with acute or convalescent COVID-19. This chain joins TRBV27 and TRBJ2-7, with 9 bases matching TRBD1. Sequenced: peripheral blood. CDR3 sequence (DNA): TGTGCCAGCAGTTTTAGGACAGGGGTATCCAGGTTCTCCTACGAGCAGTACTTC. Translation gives CASSFRTGVSRFSYEQYF.